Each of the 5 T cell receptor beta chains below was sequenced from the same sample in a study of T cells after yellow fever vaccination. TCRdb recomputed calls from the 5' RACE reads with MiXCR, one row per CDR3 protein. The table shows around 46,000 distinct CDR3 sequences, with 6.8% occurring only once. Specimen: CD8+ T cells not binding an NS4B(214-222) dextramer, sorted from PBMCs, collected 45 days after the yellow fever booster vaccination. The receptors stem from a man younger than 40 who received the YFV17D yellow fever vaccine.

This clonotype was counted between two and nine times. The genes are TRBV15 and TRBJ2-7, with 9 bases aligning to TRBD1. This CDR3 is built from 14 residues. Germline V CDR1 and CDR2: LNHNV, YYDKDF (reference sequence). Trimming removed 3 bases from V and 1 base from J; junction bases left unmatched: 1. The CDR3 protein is CATSSGTGSYEQYF. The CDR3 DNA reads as TGTGCCACCAGCAGCGGGACAGGGTCCTACGAGCAGTACTTC.

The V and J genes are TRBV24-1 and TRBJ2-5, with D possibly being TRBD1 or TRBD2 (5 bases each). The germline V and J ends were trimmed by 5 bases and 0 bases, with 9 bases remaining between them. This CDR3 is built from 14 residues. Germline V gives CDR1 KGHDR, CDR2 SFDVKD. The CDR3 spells CATSGWGHQETQYF. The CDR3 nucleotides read TGTGCCACCAGTGGCTGGGGACACCAAGAGACCCAGTACTTC.

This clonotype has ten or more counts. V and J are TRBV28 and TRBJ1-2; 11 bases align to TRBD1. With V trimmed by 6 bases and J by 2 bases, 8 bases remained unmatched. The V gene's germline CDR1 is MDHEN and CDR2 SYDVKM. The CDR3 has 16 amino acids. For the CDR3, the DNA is TGTGCCAGCAGCCCCGGACAGGGGGCTGTGAACTATGGCTACACCTTC. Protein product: CASSPGQGAVNYGYTF.

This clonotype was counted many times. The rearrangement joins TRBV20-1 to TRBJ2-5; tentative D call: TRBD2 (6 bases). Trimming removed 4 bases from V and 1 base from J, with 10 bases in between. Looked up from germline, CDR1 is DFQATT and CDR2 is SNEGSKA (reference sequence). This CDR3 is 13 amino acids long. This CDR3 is CSATQGLQETQYF. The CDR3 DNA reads TGCAGTGCTACCCAGGGACTCCAAGAGACCCAGTACTTC.

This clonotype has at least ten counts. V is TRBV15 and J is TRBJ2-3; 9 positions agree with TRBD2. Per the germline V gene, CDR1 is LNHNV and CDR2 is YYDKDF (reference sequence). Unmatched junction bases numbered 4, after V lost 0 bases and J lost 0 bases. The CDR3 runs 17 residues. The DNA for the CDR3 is TGTGCCACCAGCAGAGACCCTAGCGGGACTAGCACAGATACGCAGTATTTT. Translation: CATSRDPSGTSTDTQYF.